This TCR beta chain is from a study of shared clonotypes between healthy human individuals. Trimming cost V 3 bases and J 4 bases; bases outside gene matches: 10. This CDR3 is built from 17 residues. Germline CDR1 reads SGHTA; CDR2 reads FQGNSA. All donors were healthy HIV-negative adults lacking recent acute infections or vaccinations. The study separated CD4+ cells into CD45RA+ naive and CD45RA-negative memory subsets. DNA at approximately 200 ng, roughly 27,000 T cell genomes, went into sorted-subset replicate PCRs. TCRdb's copy holds only in-frame clones and misses some; the assay was immunoSEQ multiplex PCR. The sample shows a few million clones, just over 90% of them seen only once. The study's findings and limits: Of the naive CD4 clonotypes, around 4.9% were shared across several donors.

On this clone itself: The antigen remains unidentified.

The TCR comes from a man aged 18 to 30 in good health. Sequenced: naive CD4+ T cells sorted from blood. Subset meaning: CD45RA+ positively selected. This chain links TRBV7-2 with TRBJ2-2, with 8 bases that match TRBD2. The CDR3 sequence is CASSLVGWLAGTGELFF. For the CDR3, the DNA is TGTGCCAGCAGCTTGGTAGGATGGCTAGCGGGCACCGGGGAGCTGTTTTTT.